This T cell receptor (beta chain) emerged from a study of blood T cell repertoires in COVID-19 (dated by TCRdb to the early 2020s). For the wider study: The collaborator samples originated in the United States, Italy and Spain and spanned the acute and convalescent phases of COVID-19. The sample metadata nearly always contained a de-identified subject ID, COVID-19 status, age in years and sex. Where available, HLA class I and class II types were taken from metadata supplied by the sample provider and were not determined by assay-based typing. The material from the prospective study consisted of cDNA or gDNA derived from T cells, B-cell-depleted T cells, or PBMCs. The samples were drawn from the first 160 participants of the ongoing ImmuneRACE study and from over 950 subjects provided by 6 global collaborators. The dataset comprised deeply sampled blood TCRbeta repertoires from subjects exposed to, actively infected with, or recovered from COVID-19. The repertoires were made available in a free public database intended to serve as a resource for research on the immune response to SARS-CoV-2.

In the prospective study, participants were roughly 18 to 90 years old, resided in about two dozen geographic areas of the United States, and were enrolled through a virtual design. Cohort assignment in the prospective study relied on participant-reported clinical history from a screening survey and a study questionnaire. Recovered participants in ImmuneRACE Cohort 3 were defined by two consecutive negative NP/OP PCR tests, clearance by a healthcare professional, or resolution of symptoms. In the prospective study, whole blood, serum and a nasopharyngeal or oropharyngeal swab were collected from each participant by mobile phlebotomists. Additional blood draws and questionnaires over an approximately 2-month period could optionally be provided by prospective study participants. Before DNA extraction, prospective study blood samples were shipped either frozen or at room temperature. Beyond this particular receptor, the publication reports: The quantity of clinical and demographic metadata differed by source and by participant and was supplied without curation.

Notes on this clone: Its specific antigen is unknown. No much larger clone is present one base from it, and per-base qualities are unavailable.

CDR1 is given as SEHNR and CDR2 as FQNEAQ, both from the germline V gene (reference sequence). From its cysteine to its phenylalanine, the CDR3 spans 16 amino acids. Only the CDR3 portion is preserved as DNA: 48 bases, with reading frame beginning at the first base. Trimming takes 3 bases off V and 2 bases off J; junction bases not matched to a gene: 4. The immunoSEQ Assay, a bias-controlled multiplex PCR, was used to amplify TCRbeta CDR3 regions from genomic DNA. Turning to the authors' computational methods: The number of nucleated cells in each sample was estimated by amplification of reference gene primers within the assay. To quantify the absolute abundance of each unique TCRbeta CDR3 rearrangement, sequence reads were collapsed and filtered. For each sample, productive Simpson clonality was calculated as the square root of Simpson's diversity index across productive rearrangements. Held by TCRdb, this immuneACCESS table contains in-frame sequences only and omits some clones. Under half of the omission traces to an unresolved V gene where checked; the cause of the rest is unknown. V, J and clone size are taken as reported in that table, and D and trimming were inferred from the DNA itself. The sample yields about 400,000 clones; about 90% were counted once. The ten largest clonotypes hold about 1.8% of the sample.

Sequencing was performed on PBMCs or T cells enriched from blood (not recorded which). The receptor comes from a woman between 25 and 40 years old who had recovered from COVID-19. The V gene is TRBV7-9 and the J gene is TRBJ1-3, with 10 bases in between that match TRBD1. The nucleotide sequence reads as follows: TGTGCCAGCAGCTTCCCCGACAGGGGGCCTGGAAACACCATATATTTT. Its coded protein is CASSFPDRGPGNTIYF.